The sample holds a few counts of the clone carrying this T cell receptor (beta chain). Its target is unknown. This entry comes from a study of cytomegalovirus exposure and HLA in healthy donors. Overall study findings and caveats: The study recorded over 150 TCR beta chains that were cytomegalovirus-associated. In a later analysis, TCR association rates varied by HLA locus: DRB1 most, HLA-C fewest.

PCR primers comprised 60 Vbeta and 13 Jbeta primers. Sequencing used immunoSEQ multiplex PCR; TCRdb keeps in-frame clones, though not all of them. The sample includes some 120,000 clones, over 70% of them seen just once. The sequence was obtained from a man aged 35 to 55 in good health and CMV-seropositive. The specimen sequenced was PBMCs.

In DNA form, the CDR3 reads TGTGCCAGCAGCGTATGGGGCACGAACACCGGGGAGCTGTTTTTT. Protein: CASSVWGTNTGELFF. The rearrangement uses TRBV9 and TRBJ2-2, with D perhaps TRBD1 (5 bases). Per the germline V gene, CDR1 is SGDLS and CDR2 is YYNGEE. The CDR3 runs 15 residues. Trimming took off 1 base at V and 0 bases at J, with 7 bases between the two ends.